The 14 T cell receptor beta chains presented below share a single source sample, sequenced in a study of CD8 T cells in Susac syndrome. It was with random hexamers that roughly 0.5 to 1 ug RNA was reverse transcribed. In TCRdb, the immunoSEQ multiplex PCR reads were re-called with MiXCR into one record per CDR3 protein. The sample includes under 55,000 distinct CDR3 sequences, roughly 93% of them seen just once. The sample was CD8+ T cells from PBMCs. The receptors here all came from a human donor with multiple sclerosis.

The chain links TRBV15 to TRBJ2-3; TRBD2 agrees at 8 bases. Germline CDR1 reads LNHNV; CDR2 reads YYDKDF (reference sequence). The CDR3 loop spans 16 amino acids. Germline trimming cut 5 bases from V and 0 bases from J; bases unmatched to any gene: 7. CDR3 sequence reads: CATSSGGHPSTDTQYF. The CDR3 coding sequence is TGTGCCACCAGCTCGGGGGGGCATCCTAGCACAGATACGCAGTATTTT.

CDR3: CASSQLGRSTEAFF. The CDR3 nucleotides read TGTGCCAGCAGCCAATTGGGACGATCCACTGAAGCTTTCTTT. The J gene is TRBJ1-1, the V gene TRBV5-6; a weak D match, TRBD1 (5 bases). Germline assignment: CDR1 SGHDT and CDR2 YYEEEE. V was pared by 4 bases and J by 4 bases, with 14 bases between. The CDR3 contains 14 residues.

The V gene is TRBV15, the J gene TRBJ1-3; the D is unclear. V was trimmed by 5 bases and J by 0 bases, leaving 8 bases between them. The CDR3 is 14 amino acids. CDR1 LNHNV and CDR2 YYDKDF come from the germline V gene (reference sequence). CDR3 sequence (DNA): TGTGCCACCAGCCTCGGGATCTCTGGAAACACCATATATTTT. This gives the protein CATSLGISGNTIYF.

This clonotype was picked up one time. The chain links TRBV25-1 to TRBJ2-5; no definite D call. Trimming removed 3 bases at V and 5 bases at J, with 7 bases between. The CDR3 length is 12 residues. Germline V gene lookup returns CDR1 MGHDK and CDR2 SYGVNS. The CDR3 coding sequence is TGTGCCAGCAGTGACGGAACGGAGACCCAGTACTTC. It yields the protein CASSDGTETQYF.

This chain links TRBV4-3 with TRBJ1-3; no reliable D call. Trimming left V 1 base short and J 8 bases short, with 12 bases between. Germline assignment: CDR1 LGHNA and CDR2 YSLEER. The CDR3 extends over 14 amino acids. CDR3 loop: CASSQVESDDTIYF. The DNA of the CDR3 is TGCGCCAGCAGCCAAGTCGAGTCCGACGACACCATATATTTT.

This chain uses TRBV6-5 with TRBJ2-3; perhaps TRBD2 as D (5 bases). Germline values: CDR1 MNHEY, CDR2 SVGAGI. V shed 0 bases and J shed 6 bases, with 16 bases lying between them. There are 16 residues in the CDR3. The CDR3 spells CASSYSMGIPGDTQYF. The CDR3 DNA sequence: TGTGCCAGCAGTTACTCGATGGGAATCCCGGGGGATACGCAGTATTTT.

The V gene is TRBV27, the J gene TRBJ1-5; D gene uncertain. The CDR3 is 14 amino acids. The ends were cut back, 2 bases at V and 2 bases at J, with 7 bases in the middle. Germline V lookup: CDR1 MNHEY, CDR2 SMNVEV (reference sequence). The CDR3 loop reads CASSLAGGNQPQHF. The DNA for the CDR3 is TGTGCCAGCAGTTTAGCAGGAGGCAATCAGCCCCAGCATTTT.

This chain joins TRBV13 and TRBJ1-5; D gene ambiguous. The CDR3 has 16 amino acids. Trimming took 0 bases from V and 0 from J, leaving 9 bases between them. The V gene's germline CDR1 is PRHDT and CDR2 FYEKMQ (reference sequence). CDR3 in DNA: TGTGCCAGCAGCTTAGGGTATGCGGGTAGCAATCAGCCCCAGCATTTT. Residues: CASSLGYAGSNQPQHF.

This sequence joins TRBV4-1 and TRBJ2-7; tentatively, D is TRBD2 (5 bases). This CDR3 contains 14 residues. Looked up from germline, CDR1 is MGHRA and CDR2 is YSYEKL. Trimming stripped 1 base from V and 1 base from J, with 8 bases between. The CDR3 reads CASSQVIASYEQYF. The CDR3, as DNA: TGCGCCAGCAGCCAAGTAATAGCGTCCTACGAGCAGTACTTC.

The genes are TRBV4-3 and TRBJ1-1; D unresolved. Trimming pared 0 bases from V and 1 base from J, leaving 12 bases between. The germline V gene has CDR1 LGHNA and CDR2 YSLEER. The CDR3 has 16 amino acids. The CDR3 sequence: CASSQDHRAENTEAFF. CDR3 DNA: TGCGCCAGCAGCCAAGATCATAGGGCAGAGAACACTGAAGCTTTCTTT.

This chain connects TRBV7-3 to TRBJ2-7; TRBD1 aligns across 8 bases. Trimming cost V 5 bases and J 3 bases; bases outside gene matches: 6. CDR3 size: 14 residues. Germline-derived CDR1 and CDR2 are SGHTA and FQGTGA. As DNA, the CDR3 is TGTGCCAGCAGCCTGGGACAGGAATACTACGAGCAGTACTTC. Translated, it gives CASSLGQEYYEQYF.

V is TRBV30 and J is TRBJ1-5; D may be TRBD1 (6 bases). The germline V gene encodes CDR1 GTSNPN and CDR2 SVGIG (reference sequence). Trimming stripped 4 bases from V and 4 bases from J, with 17 bases between. The CDR3 consists of 15 residues. CDR3 sequence: CAWTSGASRNQPQHF. CDR3 DNA: TGTGCCTGGACTTCAGGGGCGTCACGGAATCAGCCCCAGCATTTT.

This clonotype was found once. The chain is built from TRBV6-1 and TRBJ2-7; TRBD2 matches at 14 bases. CDR3 size: 15 residues. Germline V gene sequence: CDR1 MNHNS, CDR2 SASEGT. The J segment lost 5 bases and the V segment lost 6 bases, leaving 6 bases of the junction unmatched. In nucleotides, the CDR3 is TGTGCCAGCAGCCTGACTAGCGGGGGGGCCGACGAGCAGTACTTC. This gives the protein CASSLTSGGADEQYF.

The V call is TRBV27, the J call TRBJ2-3; D might be TRBD1 or TRBD2, each matching 5 bases. The CDR3 spans 14 residues. The V gene lost 3 bases and the J gene lost 0 bases, with 7 bases spanning the gap. The germline CDR1 and CDR2 sequences are MNHEY and SMNVEV (reference sequence). CDR3 DNA: TGTGCCAGCAGTTTTTGGGGGAGCACAGATACGCAGTATTTT. Amino acid sequence: CASSFWGSTDTQYF.